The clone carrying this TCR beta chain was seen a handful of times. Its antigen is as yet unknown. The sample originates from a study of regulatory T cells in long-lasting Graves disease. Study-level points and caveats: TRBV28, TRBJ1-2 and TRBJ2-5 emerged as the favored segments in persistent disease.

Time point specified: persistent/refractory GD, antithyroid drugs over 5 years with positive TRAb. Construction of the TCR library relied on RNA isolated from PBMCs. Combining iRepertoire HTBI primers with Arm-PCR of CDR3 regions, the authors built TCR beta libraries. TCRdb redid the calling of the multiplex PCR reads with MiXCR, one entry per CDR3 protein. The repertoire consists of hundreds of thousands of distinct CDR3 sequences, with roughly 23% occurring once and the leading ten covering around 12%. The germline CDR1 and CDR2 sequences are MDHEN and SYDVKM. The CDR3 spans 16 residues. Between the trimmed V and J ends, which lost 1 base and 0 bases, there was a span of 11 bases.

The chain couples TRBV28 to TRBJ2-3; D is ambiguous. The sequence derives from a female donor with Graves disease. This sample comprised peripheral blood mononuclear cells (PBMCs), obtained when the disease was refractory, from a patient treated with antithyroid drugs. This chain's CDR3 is CASSLSRDSSTDTQYF. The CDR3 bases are TGTGCCAGCAGTTTATCCCGAGACTCTAGCACAGATACGCAGTATTTT.